This T cell receptor (beta chain) appears in the sequencing data of a study of patients and donors after allogeneic stem cell transplantation. TCRdb independently ran MiXCR on the RT-PCR reads; one entry per CDR3 protein. The sample records about 90,000 distinct CDR3 sequences, 40% to 60% being singletons. This receptor was identified in a human donor who was either an allogeneic HSCT recipient or a stem cell or donor lymphocyte infusion donor (not recorded which). It is not recorded whose cells these are; they may come from a transplant donor. Input material: blood, either unsorted or a sorted T cell fraction (not recorded which).

The CDR3 is CASSLESPAGNPHEQYF. CDR3 nucleotides: TGTGCCAGCAGCTTAGAGTCCCCAGCGGGTAACCCCCACGAGCAGTACTTC. The rearrangement uses TRBV7-9 and TRBJ2-7, with D possibly TRBD2 on 6 matching bases. CDR3 size: 17 residues. In germline, CDR1 is SEHNR, CDR2 FQNEAQ (reference sequence). Trimming stripped 1 base from V and 5 bases from J, with 21 bases between.